Below are 19 T cell receptor beta chains sequenced from a single sample in a study of T-cell reconstitution after alpha-beta-depleted transplantation in children. The library targeted TCRbeta and was prepared with unique molecular identifiers. MiXCR, run by TCRdb on the PCR reads, gives a single entry per CDR3 protein. The sample carries approximately 110,000 distinct CDR3 sequences, roughly 23% recorded once. Material: PBMCs, mostly from graft donor cells, obtained 180 days after TCRalphabeta/CD19-depleted stem cell transplant. The receptors shown here come from a male patient between 2 and 10 years old who had a stem cell transplant for chronic granulomatous disease, so the T cells may come from the graft donor.

V usage is TRBV12-3 or TRBV12-4 and J usage is TRBJ2-1; 11 nucleotides agree with TRBD2. V trimming: 3 bases; J trimming: 4 bases; junction bases outside the gene matches: 2. CDR3 length equals 15 residues. The CDR3 here is CASSFRTSGYNEQFF. DNA for the CDR3: TGTGCCAGCAGTTTCAGGACTAGCGGGTACAATGAGCAGTTCTTC.

The table lists this clonotype with a few counts. A much bigger clone sits one base away, suggesting this may be a read error. The rearrangement links TRBV12-3 or TRBV12-4 to TRBJ1-5; D not resolved. The CDR3 totals 14 residues. The V end lost 1 base, the J end lost 0 bases, and 4 bases lay between the germline ends. CDR3 protein: CASSLGDSNQPQHF. CDR3 DNA: TGTGCCAGCAGTTTAGGGGATAGCAATCAGCCCCAGCATTTT.

This clonotype has only a few counts. The chain uses TRBV5-1 and TRBJ2-6, with D perhaps matching TRBD2 (6 bases). There are 12 residues in the CDR3. V lost 8 bases and J 13 bases, leaving 16 bases between the germline ends. CDR1 and CDR2 from the germline V gene are SGHRS and YFSETQ. CDR3 DNA sequence: TGCGCCAGTTCGGACTACGGTATAGTCCTGACTTTC. Residues: CASSDYGIVLTF.

The sample holds many counts of this clonotype. The chain uses TRBV12-3 or TRBV12-4 and TRBJ1-6; no clear D gene. The CDR3 sequence is 16 residues long. V dropped 6 bases and J dropped 7 bases, with 19 bases sitting between them. The CDR3 here is CASSLQIGLENSPLHF. The CDR3 coding sequence is TGTGCCAGCAGCCTCCAAATCGGACTTGAGAATTCACCCCTCCACTTT.

This clonotype was seen repeatedly, ten times or more. The gene calls are TRBV29-1 and TRBJ2-5; perhaps TRBD1 as D (6 bases). The length of the CDR3 is 14 residues. V dropped 6 bases and J dropped 1 base, with 15 bases sitting between them. Germline CDR1 SQVTM, CDR2 ANQGSEA. The CDR3 region is CSVRRDTFQETQYF. DNA of the CDR3: TGCAGCGTCCGCCGGGACACCTTCCAAGAGACCCAGTACTTC.

This chain links TRBV5-4 with TRBJ2-2; TRBD1 matches at 7 bases. Trimming cost V 3 bases and J 6 bases; bases outside gene matches: 5. Germline assignment: CDR1 SGHNT and CDR2 YYREEE (reference sequence). The CDR3 has 14 residues. CDR3 protein: CASSSDRAAGELFF. For the CDR3, the DNA is TGTGCCAGCAGCTCCGACAGGGCGGCCGGGGAGCTGTTTTTT.

This clonotype was counted a few times. A much larger clone lies a single base off, so this may be a read error. The gene calls are TRBV5-5 and TRBJ2-4; D gene unclear. From germline, CDR1 is SGHKS and CDR2 YYEKEE (reference sequence). The CDR3 has 12 residues. The CDR3 DNA is TGTGCCAGCAGCTTCGGCAAAAACAGTCAGTACTTC. It yields the protein CASSFGKNSQYF.

There are many counts of this clonotype. The chain combines TRBV2 with TRBJ1-1; D gene uncertain. Germline CDR1 reads SNHLY; CDR2 reads FYNNEI. The CDR3 sequence is 11 residues long. V was clipped by 4 bases and J by 6 bases, with 6 bases between them. The CDR3 loop reads CASSVGPEAFF. In DNA, the CDR3 is TGTGCCAGCAGTGTGGGTCCTGAAGCTTTCTTT.

This sequence joins TRBV12-3 or TRBV12-4 and TRBJ2-1; the match to TRBD1 covers 7 bases. The CDR3 consists of 13 residues. With V trimmed by 7 bases and J by 9 bases, 9 bases remained unmatched. CDR3 protein: CASKYGTVGEQFF. As DNA, the CDR3 is TGTGCCAGCAAATATGGGACAGTAGGTGAGCAGTTCTTC.

The chain carries TRBV10-3 and TRBJ2-1, with 11 positions matching TRBD2. The germline gives CDR1 ENHRY, CDR2 SYGVKD. Losses at the gene ends were 3 bases for V and 2 bases for J; bases not matched to a gene: 3. This CDR3 region has 16 residues. CDR3 nucleotide sequence: TGTGCCATCAGTGAAACTAGCGGGAGAACCTACAATGAGCAGTTCTTC. This translates into CAISETSGRTYNEQFF.

Regarding this clonotype: This may be a read error, as it is one base from a much larger clone. V is TRBV20-1 and J is TRBJ1-2; D remains unclear. The length of the CDR3 is 15 residues. Germline CDR1 is DFQATT and CDR2 is SNEGSKA (reference sequence). The CDR3: CCARDLARPNYGYTF. CDR3 nucleotides: TGCTGTGCTAGAGATTTGGCACGGCCCAACTATGGCTACACCTTC.

This sequence joins TRBV4-3 and TRBJ1-1, with 8 bases lining up with TRBD1. V shed 0 bases, J shed 4 bases, and the junction held 4 bases outside the gene matches. The V gene's germline CDR1 is LGHNA and CDR2 YSLEER. The CDR3 loop spans 15 amino acids. In DNA, the CDR3 is TGCGCCAGCAGCCAAGAAGGACAGGGCGGCACTGAAGCTTTCTTT. This sequence encodes CASSQEGQGGTEAFF.

V gene TRBV7-2 combines with J gene TRBJ2-3; TRBD2 might be the D (5 bases). CDR1 SGHTA and CDR2 FQGNSA come from the germline V gene. Trimming removed 5 bases at V and 6 bases at J, with 9 bases between. CDR3 size: 12 residues. This chain's CDR3 is CASSTRPDTQYF. CDR3 coding DNA: TGTGCCAGCAGCACTAGGCCCGATACGCAGTATTTT.

This clonotype was detected many times. The chain links TRBV12-3 or TRBV12-4 to TRBJ2-3, with D uncertain. The CDR3 loop spans 15 amino acids. V was trimmed by 6 bases and J by 0 bases, leaving 13 bases between them. The CDR3 loop reads CASSPQASSTDTQYF. CDR3 sequence (DNA): TGTGCCAGCAGCCCCCAGGCCTCTAGCACAGATACGCAGTATTTT.

The table lists this clonotype with many counts. Here the CDR3 DNA reads TGCGCCAGCAGTGAGTTCGGCACCAGCTCCTACAATGAGCAGTTCTTC. Its translation: CASSEFGTSSYNEQFF. This chain joins TRBV10-1 and TRBJ2-1, with D unresolved. The CDR3 length is 16 residues. Germline CDR1 is WNHNN and CDR2 is SYGVQD (reference sequence). Trimming took 1 base from V and 0 from J, leaving 10 bases between them.

The chain recombines TRBV27 with TRBJ2-3; D is uncertain. This CDR3 spans 13 amino acids. The V gene lost 3 bases and the J gene lost 4 bases, with 8 bases spanning the gap. The germline V gene has CDR1 MNHEY and CDR2 SMNVEV (reference sequence). CDR3 DNA: TGTGCCAGCAGTTTTAATGTGGCAGATACGCAGTATTTT. Translated: CASSFNVADTQYF.

V gene TRBV15 combines with J gene TRBJ2-5; 7 bases match TRBD1. Trimming removed 0 bases from V and 3 bases from J; junction bases left unmatched: 4. The CDR3 covers 15 residues. Germline-derived CDR1 and CDR2 are LNHNV and YYDKDF (reference sequence). CDR3 region: CATSRETGRKETQYF. The CDR3 DNA reads TGTGCCACCAGCAGAGAGACAGGGAGAAAAGAGACCCAGTACTTC.

The V call is TRBV12-3 or TRBV12-4, the J call TRBJ2-3; TRBD2 matches 10 bases. This CDR3 is built from 15 residues. With 5 bases clipped from V and 5 bases from J, the junction kept 7 bases outside the gene matches. The CDR3 sequence: CASSRAGGYGDTQYF. CDR3 nucleotide sequence: TGTGCCAGCAGTAGAGCGGGAGGGTACGGAGATACGCAGTATTTT.

This clonotype has ten or more counts. V is TRBV20-1 and J is TRBJ1-6, with 8 bases identical to TRBD1. The ends lost 0 bases at V and 5 bases at J; junction bases unmatched: 6. Germline loops: CDR1 DFQATT, CDR2 SNEGSKA (reference sequence). This CDR3 region has 16 residues. The CDR3 here is CSARETGARNNSPLHF. The CDR3 bases are TGCAGTGCTAGAGAGACAGGGGCGCGGAATAATTCACCCCTCCACTTT.